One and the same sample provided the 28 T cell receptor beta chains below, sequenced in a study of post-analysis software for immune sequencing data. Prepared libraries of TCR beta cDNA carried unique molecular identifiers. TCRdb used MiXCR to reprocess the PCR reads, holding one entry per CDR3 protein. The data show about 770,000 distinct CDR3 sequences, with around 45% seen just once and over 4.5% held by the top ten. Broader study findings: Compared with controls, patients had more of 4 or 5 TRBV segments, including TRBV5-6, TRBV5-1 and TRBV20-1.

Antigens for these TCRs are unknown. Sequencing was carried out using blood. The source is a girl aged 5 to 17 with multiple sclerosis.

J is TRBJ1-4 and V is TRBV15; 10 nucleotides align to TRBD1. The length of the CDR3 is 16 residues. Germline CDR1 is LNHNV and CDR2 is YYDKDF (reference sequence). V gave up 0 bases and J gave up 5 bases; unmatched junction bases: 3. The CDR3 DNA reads TGTGCCACCAGCAGAGATCAGGACAGGGGGAATGAAAAACTGTTTTTT. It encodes CATSRDQDRGNEKLFF.

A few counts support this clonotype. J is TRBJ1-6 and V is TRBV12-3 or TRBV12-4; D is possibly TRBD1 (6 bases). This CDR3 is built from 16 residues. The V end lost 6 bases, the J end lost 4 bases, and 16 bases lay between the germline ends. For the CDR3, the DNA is TGTGCCAGCAGGATAATGGACAGCCGTTATAATTCACCCCTCCACTTT. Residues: CASRIMDSRYNSPLHF.

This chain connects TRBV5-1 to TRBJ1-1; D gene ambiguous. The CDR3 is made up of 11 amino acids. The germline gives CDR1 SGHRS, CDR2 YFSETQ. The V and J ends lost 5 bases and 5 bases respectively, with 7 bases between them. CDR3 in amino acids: CASREETEAFF. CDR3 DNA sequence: TGCGCCAGCAGAGAGGAGACTGAAGCTTTCTTT.

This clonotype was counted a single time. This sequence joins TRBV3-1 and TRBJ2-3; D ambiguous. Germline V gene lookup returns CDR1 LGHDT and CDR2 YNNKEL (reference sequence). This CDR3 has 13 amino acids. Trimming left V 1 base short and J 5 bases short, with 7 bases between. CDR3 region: CASSQVGIDTQYF. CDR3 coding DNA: TGTGCCAGCAGCCAAGTGGGGATAGATACGCAGTATTTT.

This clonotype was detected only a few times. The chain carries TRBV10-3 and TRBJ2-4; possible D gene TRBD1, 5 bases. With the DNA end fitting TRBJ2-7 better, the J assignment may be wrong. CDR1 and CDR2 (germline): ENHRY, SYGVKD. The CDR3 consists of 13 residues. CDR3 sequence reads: CATGQEVGYEQYF. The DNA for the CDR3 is TGTGCCACCGGACAAGAGGTGGGGTACGAGCAGTACTTC.

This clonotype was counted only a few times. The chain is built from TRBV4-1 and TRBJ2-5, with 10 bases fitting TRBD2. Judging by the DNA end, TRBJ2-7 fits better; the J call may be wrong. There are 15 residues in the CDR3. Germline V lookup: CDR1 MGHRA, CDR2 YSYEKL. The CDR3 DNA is TGCGCCAGCAGCCAAGTGGGGCTAGCGGGAGACGAGCAGTACTTC. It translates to CASSQVGLAGDEQYF.

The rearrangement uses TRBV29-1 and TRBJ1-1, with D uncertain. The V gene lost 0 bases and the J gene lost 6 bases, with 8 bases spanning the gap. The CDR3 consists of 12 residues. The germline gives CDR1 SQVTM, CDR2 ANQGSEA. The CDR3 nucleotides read TGCAGCGTTGAAGATATTGGACCTGAAGCTTTCTTT. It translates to CSVEDIGPEAFF.

The CDR3 DNA follows: TGTGCCAGCAGCGCCGATGGAACCTACAATGAGCAGTTCTTC. Translated: CASSADGTYNEQFF. J is TRBJ2-1 and V is TRBV7-9; D not certain. This CDR3 has 14 amino acids. The V and J ends lost 5 bases and 2 bases respectively, with 10 bases between them. In germline, CDR1 is SEHNR, CDR2 FQNEAQ (reference sequence).

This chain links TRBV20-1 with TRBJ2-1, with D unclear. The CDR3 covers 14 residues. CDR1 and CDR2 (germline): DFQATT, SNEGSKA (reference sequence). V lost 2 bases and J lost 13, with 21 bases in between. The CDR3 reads CSARPQVMVETQFF. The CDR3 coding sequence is TGCAGTGCTAGACCCCAGGTGATGGTGGAGACCCAGTTCTTC.

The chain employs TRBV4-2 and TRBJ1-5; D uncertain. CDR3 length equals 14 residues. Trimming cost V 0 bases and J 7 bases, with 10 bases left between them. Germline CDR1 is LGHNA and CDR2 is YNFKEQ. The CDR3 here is CASSQDGGGQPQHF. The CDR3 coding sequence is TGTGCCAGCAGCCAAGATGGCGGAGGGCAGCCCCAGCATTTT.

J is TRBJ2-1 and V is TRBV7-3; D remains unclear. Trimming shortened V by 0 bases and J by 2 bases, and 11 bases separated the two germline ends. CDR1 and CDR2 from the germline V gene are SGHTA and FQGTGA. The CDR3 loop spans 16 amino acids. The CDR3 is CASSLTVRAAYNEQFF. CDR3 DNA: TGTGCCAGCAGCTTAACGGTACGAGCTGCCTACAATGAGCAGTTCTTC. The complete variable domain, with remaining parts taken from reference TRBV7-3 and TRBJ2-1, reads GAGVSQTPSNKVTEKGKYVELRCDPISGHTALYWYRQSLGQGPEFLIYFQGTGAADDSGLPNDRFFAVRPEGSVSTLKIQRTERGDSAVYLCASSLTVRAAYNEQFFGPGTRLTVL.

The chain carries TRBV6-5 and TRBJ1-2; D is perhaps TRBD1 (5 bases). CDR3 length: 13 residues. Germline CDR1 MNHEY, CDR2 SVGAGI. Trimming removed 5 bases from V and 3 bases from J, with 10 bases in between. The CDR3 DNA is TGTGCCAGCAGTCCACAGGAATACTATGGCTACACCTTC. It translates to CASSPQEYYGYTF.

Here the CDR3 reads CSARMGYTGELFF. CDR3 bases: TGCAGCGCCCGGATGGGATACACCGGGGAGCTGTTTTTT. The gene calls are TRBV29-1 and TRBJ2-2; D not certain. This CDR3 contains 13 residues. Germline CDR1 SQVTM, CDR2 ANQGSEA. V lost 7 bases, J lost 3 bases, and 12 bases lay in between.

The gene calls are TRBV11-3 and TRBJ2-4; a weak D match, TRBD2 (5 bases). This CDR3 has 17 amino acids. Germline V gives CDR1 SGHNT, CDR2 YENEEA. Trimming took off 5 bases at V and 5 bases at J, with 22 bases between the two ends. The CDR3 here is CASSLPRRGLFENIQYF. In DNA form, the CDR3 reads TGTGCCAGCAGCCTCCCCAGACGGGGATTATTCGAAAACATTCAGTACTTC.

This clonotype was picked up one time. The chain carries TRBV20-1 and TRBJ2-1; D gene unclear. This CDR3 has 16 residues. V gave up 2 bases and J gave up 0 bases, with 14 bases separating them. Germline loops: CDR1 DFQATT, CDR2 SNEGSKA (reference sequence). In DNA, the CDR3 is TGCAGTGCTAGAATAACCCGGGTGAGCTCCTACAATGAGCAGTTCTTC. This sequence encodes CSARITRVSSYNEQFF.

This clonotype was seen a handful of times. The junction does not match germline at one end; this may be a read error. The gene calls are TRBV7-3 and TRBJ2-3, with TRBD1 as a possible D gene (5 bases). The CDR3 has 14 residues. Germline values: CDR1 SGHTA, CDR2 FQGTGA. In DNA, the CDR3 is TGTGCCAGCAGCTTCGGACACAGCACAGATGCGCAGTATTTT. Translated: CASSFGHSTDAQYF. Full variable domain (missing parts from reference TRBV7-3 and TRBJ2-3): GAGVSQTPSNKVTEKGKYVELRCDPISGHTALYWYRQSLGQGPEFLIYFQGTGAADDSGLPNDRFFAVRPEGSVSTLKIQRTERGDSAVYLCASSFGHSTDAQYFGPGTRLTVL.

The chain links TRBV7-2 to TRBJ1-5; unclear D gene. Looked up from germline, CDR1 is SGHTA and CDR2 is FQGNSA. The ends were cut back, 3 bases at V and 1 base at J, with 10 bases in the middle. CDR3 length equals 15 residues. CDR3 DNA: TGTGCCAGCAGCTTGGAGGGTAGCAGCAATCAGCCCCAGCATTTT. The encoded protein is CASSLEGSSNQPQHF.

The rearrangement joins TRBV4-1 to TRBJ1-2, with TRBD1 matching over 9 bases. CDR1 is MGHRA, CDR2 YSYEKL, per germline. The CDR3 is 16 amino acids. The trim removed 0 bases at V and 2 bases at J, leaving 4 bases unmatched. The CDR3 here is CASSQDPGQGNYGYTF. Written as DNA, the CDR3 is TGCGCCAGCAGCCAAGATCCTGGACAGGGGAACTATGGCTACACCTTC.

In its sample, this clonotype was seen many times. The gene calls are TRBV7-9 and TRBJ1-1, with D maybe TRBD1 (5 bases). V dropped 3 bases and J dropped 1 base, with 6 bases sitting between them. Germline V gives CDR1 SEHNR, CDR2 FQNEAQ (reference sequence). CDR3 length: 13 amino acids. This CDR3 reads CASSFQGNTEAFF. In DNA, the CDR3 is TGTGCCAGCAGCTTTCAGGGGAACACTGAAGCTTTCTTT. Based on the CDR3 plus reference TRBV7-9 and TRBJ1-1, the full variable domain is DTGVSQNPRHKITKRGQNVTFRCDPISEHNRLYWYRQTLGQGPEFLTYFQNEAQLEKSRLLSDRFSAERPKGSFSTLEIQRTEQGDSAMYLCASSFQGNTEAFFGQGTRLTVV.

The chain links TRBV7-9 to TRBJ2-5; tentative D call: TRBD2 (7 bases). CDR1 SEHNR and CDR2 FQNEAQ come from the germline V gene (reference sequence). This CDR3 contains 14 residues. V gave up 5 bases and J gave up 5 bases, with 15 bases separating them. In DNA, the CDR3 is TGTGCCAGCAGCCCTGGACTAGACAGGGAGACCCAGTACTTC. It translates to CASSPGLDRETQYF.

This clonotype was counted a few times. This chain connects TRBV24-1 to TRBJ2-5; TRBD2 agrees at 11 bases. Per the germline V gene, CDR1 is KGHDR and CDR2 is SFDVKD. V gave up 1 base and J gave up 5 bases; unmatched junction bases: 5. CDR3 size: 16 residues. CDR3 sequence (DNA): TGTGCCACCAGTGATTTCACTAGCGGGGGCCGGGAGACCCAGTACTTC. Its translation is CATSDFTSGGRETQYF.

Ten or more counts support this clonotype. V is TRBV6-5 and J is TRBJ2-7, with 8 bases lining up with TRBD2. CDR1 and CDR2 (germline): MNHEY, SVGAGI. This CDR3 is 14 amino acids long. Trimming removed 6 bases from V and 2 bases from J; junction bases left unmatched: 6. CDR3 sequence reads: CASRLTSGPYEQYF. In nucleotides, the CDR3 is TGTGCCAGCAGACTCACTAGCGGACCCTACGAGCAGTACTTC.

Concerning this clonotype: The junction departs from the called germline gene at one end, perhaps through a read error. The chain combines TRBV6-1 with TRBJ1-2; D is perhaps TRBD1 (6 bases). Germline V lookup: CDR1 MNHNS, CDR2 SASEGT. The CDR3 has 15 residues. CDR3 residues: CAGSELGGNNYGYTF. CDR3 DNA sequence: TGTGCCGGCAGTGAACTAGGGGGGAATAACTATGGCTACACCTTC.

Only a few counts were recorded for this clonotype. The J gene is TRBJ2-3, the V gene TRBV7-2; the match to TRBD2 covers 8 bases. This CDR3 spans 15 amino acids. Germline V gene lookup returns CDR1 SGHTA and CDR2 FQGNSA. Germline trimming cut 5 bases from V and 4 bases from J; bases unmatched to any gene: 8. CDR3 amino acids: CASSPQAGAADTQYF. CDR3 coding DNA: TGTGCCAGCAGCCCGCAAGCGGGAGCGGCAGATACGCAGTATTTT.

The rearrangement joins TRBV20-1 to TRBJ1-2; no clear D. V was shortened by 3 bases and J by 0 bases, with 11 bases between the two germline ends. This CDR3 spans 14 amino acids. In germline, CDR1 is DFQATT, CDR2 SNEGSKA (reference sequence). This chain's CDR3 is CSASSPTSNYGYTF. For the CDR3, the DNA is TGCAGTGCTAGTTCCCCGACCTCTAACTATGGCTACACCTTC.

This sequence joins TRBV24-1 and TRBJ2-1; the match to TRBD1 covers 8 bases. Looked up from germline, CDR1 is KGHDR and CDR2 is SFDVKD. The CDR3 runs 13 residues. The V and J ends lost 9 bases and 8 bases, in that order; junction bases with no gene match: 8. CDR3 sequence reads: CATGGQGAHEQFF. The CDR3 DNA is TGTGCCACCGGTGGGCAGGGGGCACATGAGCAGTTCTTC.

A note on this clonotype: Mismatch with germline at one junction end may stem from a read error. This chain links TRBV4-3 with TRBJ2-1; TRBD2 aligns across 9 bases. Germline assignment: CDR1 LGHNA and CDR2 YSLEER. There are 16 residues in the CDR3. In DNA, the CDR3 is TGCGCCGGCAGCCAAGATCTAGCGGGGACCTACAATGAGCAGTTCTTC. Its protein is CAGSQDLAGTYNEQFF.

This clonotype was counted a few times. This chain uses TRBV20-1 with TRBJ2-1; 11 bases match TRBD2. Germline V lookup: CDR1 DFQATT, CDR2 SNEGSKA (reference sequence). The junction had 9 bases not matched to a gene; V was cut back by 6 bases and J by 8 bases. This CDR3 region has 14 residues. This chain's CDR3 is CSATTSGSYYEQFF. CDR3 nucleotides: TGCAGTGCCACCACTAGCGGGAGTTATTATGAGCAGTTCTTC.